A selection of T cell receptor beta chains follows, all from one sample in a study of blood T cells in healthy people across ages. TCRdb called the 5' RACE reads again in MiXCR, with one record for every CDR3 protein. The sample lists 1.8 million or so distinct CDR3 sequences, approximately 40% occurring once. Specimen: blood. These receptors came from a human donor in good health. CDR3s include the opening cysteine and the closing phenylalanine or tryptophan. The order of the fields is V gene, D gene, clone size, J gene, CDR3 protein, CDR3 DNA. A D gene is named only where the DNA matches it firmly. Size tells how often a clone was seen (once, few, many) or the class of an expanded clone, and some rows leave it out.

>TRBV11-3|NA|NA|TRBJ2-3
CASSPSGLGSDTQYF
TGTGCCAGCAGCCCTTCGGGACTGGGCTCAGATACGCAGTATTTT
>TRBV20-1|TRBD1|once|TRBJ2-7
CSARIAEGTGEYF
TGCAGTGCTAGAATCGCTGAAGGGACAGGGGAGTACTTC
>TRBV6-6|NA|many|TRBJ2-5
CASSPDGETQYF
TGTGCCAGCAGCCCGGACGGAGAGACCCAGTACTTC
>TRBV9|NA|few|TRBJ2-1
CASSGGGGYNEQFF
TGTGCCAGCTCTGGGGGGGGCGGGTACAATGAGCAGTTCTTC
>TRBV12-3/TRBV12-4|NA|NA|TRBJ1-2
CASSYRVDYGYTF
TGTGCCAGCAGTTACAGGGTTGACTATGGCTACACCTTC
>TRBV5-1|TRBD1|NA|TRBJ2-5
CASSSAPDRGRETQYF
TGCGCCAGCAGCTCAGCCCCGGACAGGGGCCGAGAGACCCAGTACTTC
>TRBV29-1|NA|few|TRBJ1-2
CSVDRQVDYGYTF
TGCAGCGTTGACCGCCAGGTGGACTATGGCTACACCTTC
>TRBV6-1|NA|NA|TRBJ2-7
CASTGTTGFTPDYEQYF
TGTGCCAGCACTGGGACGACAGGTTTTACACCTGACTACGAGCAGTACTTC
>TRBV5-1|NA|NA|TRBJ2-1
CASSLSPGDPKQFF
TGCGCCAGCAGCTTATCCCCCGGGGACCCCAAGCAGTTCTTC
>TRBV29-1|NA|NA|TRBJ2-7
CGVSGTRPYEQYF
TGCGGCGTCTCCGGGACACGACCCTACGAGCAGTACTTC
>TRBV7-9|TRBD1|NA|TRBJ2-3
CASSSPGQGTSYEQYF
TGTGCCAGCAGCTCGCCGGGACAGGGGACCTCCTACGAGCAGTATTTT
>TRBV12-3/TRBV12-4|NA|NA|TRBJ2-5
CASSPGVRGQTQYF
TGTGCCAGCAGCCCGGGGGTGAGGGGTCAGACCCAGTACTTC
>TRBV29-1|NA|NA|TRBJ2-5
CSVDLGRGNEQYF
TGCAGCGTCGATTTGGGCAGGGGCAATGAGCAGTACTTC
>TRBV7-9|NA|NA|TRBJ2-5
CASSPGGAGLTQYF
TGTGCCAGCAGTCCAGGTGGGGCTGGATTGACCCAGTACTTC
>TRBV5-1|TRBD2|once|TRBJ2-3
CASRGAGGMSTDTQYF
TGCGCCAGCAGAGGAGCGGGGGGTATGAGCACAGATACGCAGTATTTT
>TRBV25-1|TRBD2|NA|TRBJ2-1
CASSESGGGYNEQFF
TGTGCCAGCAGTGAATCGGGGGGGGGTTACAATGAGCAGTTCTTC
>TRBV27|TRBD1|NA|TRBJ2-1
CASRPTGGTYNEQFF
TGTGCCAGCAGGCCGACAGGGGGCACCTACAATGAGCAGTTCTTC
>TRBV20-1|NA|NA|TRBJ2-5
CSAIQGEETQYF
TGCAGTGCTATACAGGGAGAAGAGACCCAGTACTTC
>TRBV4-2|NA|NA|TRBJ2-5
CASSQDRGRGGETQYF
TGTGCCAGCAGCCAAGATAGGGGCCGGGGTGGAGAGACCCAGTACTTC